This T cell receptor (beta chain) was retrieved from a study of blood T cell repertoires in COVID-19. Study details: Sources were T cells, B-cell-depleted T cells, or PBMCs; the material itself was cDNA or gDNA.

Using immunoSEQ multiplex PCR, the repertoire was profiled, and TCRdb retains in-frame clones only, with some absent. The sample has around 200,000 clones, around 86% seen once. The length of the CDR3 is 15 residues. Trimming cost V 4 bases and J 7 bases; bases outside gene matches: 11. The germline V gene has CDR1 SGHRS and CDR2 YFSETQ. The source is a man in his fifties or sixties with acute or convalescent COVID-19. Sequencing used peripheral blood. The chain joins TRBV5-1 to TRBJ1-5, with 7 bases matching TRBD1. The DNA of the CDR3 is TGCGCCAGCAGCCCAACAACAGGGGTGGGCCAGCCCCAGCATTTT. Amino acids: CASSPTTGVGQPQHF.